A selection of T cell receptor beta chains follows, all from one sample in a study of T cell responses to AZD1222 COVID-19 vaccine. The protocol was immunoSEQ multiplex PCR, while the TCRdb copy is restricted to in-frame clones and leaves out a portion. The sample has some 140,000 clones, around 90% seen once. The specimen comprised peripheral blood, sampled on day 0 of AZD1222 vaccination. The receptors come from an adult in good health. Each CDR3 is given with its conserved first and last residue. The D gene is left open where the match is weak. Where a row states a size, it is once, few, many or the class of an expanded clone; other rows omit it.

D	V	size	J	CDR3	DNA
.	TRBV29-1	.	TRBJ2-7	CSVTAAGWNYEQYF	TGCAGCGTTACGGCGGCAGGGTGGAACTACGAGCAGTACTTC
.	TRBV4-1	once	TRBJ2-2	CASSRYRDTGELFF	TGCGCCAGCAGCCGCTACAGAGACACCGGGGAGCTGTTTTTT
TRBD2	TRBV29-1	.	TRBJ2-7	CSASGGGSPSYEQYF	TGCAGCGCTTCGGGCGGGGGTTCCCCTTCCTACGAGCAGTACTTC
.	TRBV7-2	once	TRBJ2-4	CASSSGQKNIQYF	TGTGCCAGCAGCTCCGGACAGAAAAACATTCAGTACTTC
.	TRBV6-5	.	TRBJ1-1	CASRRNRLGSEAFF	TGTGCCAGCAGGCGAAACCGGTTGGGGTCTGAAGCTTTCTTT
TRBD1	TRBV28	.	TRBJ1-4	CASSLSGQAIATNEKLFF	TGTGCCAGCAGTTTATCCGGACAGGCGATTGCAACTAATGAAAAACTGTTTTTT
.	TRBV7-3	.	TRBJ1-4	CASSITPGRPLELFF	TGTGCCAGCAGCATTACCCCCGGCAGGCCCCTCGAACTGTTTTTT
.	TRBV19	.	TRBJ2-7	CASSRVPYEQYF	TGTGCCAGTAGTAGGGTCCCCTACGAGCAGTACTTC
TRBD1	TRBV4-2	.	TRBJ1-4	CASSRWTGDEKLFF	TGTGCCAGCAGCCGATGGACAGGGGACGAAAAACTGTTTTTT
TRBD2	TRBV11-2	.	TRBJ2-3	CASSFTSGVGDTQYF	TGTGCCAGCAGCTTCACTAGCGGGGTGGGGGATACGCAGTATTTT
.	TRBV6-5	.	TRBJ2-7	CAGAHSSSSPYEQYF	TGTGCCGGGGCCCACAGTTCCTCTTCTCCCTACGAGCAGTACTTC
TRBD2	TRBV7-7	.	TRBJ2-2	CASSDARTGGTGELFF	TGTGCTAGCAGCGACGCCAGGACGGGAGGCACCGGGGAGCTGTTTTTT
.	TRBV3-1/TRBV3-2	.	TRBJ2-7	CASSQVSYEQYF	TGTGCCAGCAGCCAGGTCTCCTACGAGCAGTACTTC
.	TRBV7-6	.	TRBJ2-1	CASSSTITLGYNEQFF	TGTGCCAGCAGCTCGACTATTACTCTAGGGTACAATGAGCAGTTCTTC
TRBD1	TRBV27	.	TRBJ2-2	CASKTGGANTGELFF	TGTGCCAGCAAGACAGGGGGAGCGAACACCGGGGAGCTGTTTTTT
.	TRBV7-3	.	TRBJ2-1	CASSFRSPAYNEQFF	TGTGCCAGCAGCTTTAGGAGCCCAGCCTACAATGAGCAGTTCTTC
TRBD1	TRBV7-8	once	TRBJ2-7	CASSPRQGIADEQYF	TGTGCCAGCAGCCCTAGACAGGGGATCGCTGACGAGCAGTACTTC
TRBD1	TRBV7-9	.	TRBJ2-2	CASSLAGTGTMIGELFF	TGTGCCAGCAGCTTAGCCGGGACAGGAACTATGATCGGGGAGCTGTTTTTT
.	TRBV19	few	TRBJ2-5	CASSIQDDLGETQYF	TGTGCCAGTAGTATTCAGGACGACCTTGGAGAGACCCAGTACTTC
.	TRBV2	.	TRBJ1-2	CASRRDSGWGGYTF	TGTGCCAGCAGACGGGACTCAGGGTGGGGTGGCTACACCTTC
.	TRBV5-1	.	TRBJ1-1	CASSFRVPNTEAFF	TGCGCCAGCAGCTTCCGGGTCCCGAACACTGAAGCTTTCTTT
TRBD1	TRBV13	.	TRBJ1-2	CASSLFRTGVIGGYTF	TGTGCCAGCAGCCTATTCCGGACAGGGGTAATTGGTGGCTACACCTTC
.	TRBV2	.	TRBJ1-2	CASSGGYGYTF	TGTGCCAGCAGCGGGGGTTATGGCTACACCTTC
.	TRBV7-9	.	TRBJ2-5	CASSLTQGEETQYF	TGTGCCAGCAGCCTAACACAGGGAGAAGAGACCCAGTACTTC
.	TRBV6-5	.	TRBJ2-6	CASSIGGANVLTF	TGTGCCAGCAGCATCGGGGGGGCCAACGTCCTGACTTTC
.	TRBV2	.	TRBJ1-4	CASSSGGGRPGGEKLFF	TGTGCCAGCAGTTCCGGGGGGGGGCGCCCGGGCGGTGAAAAACTGTTTTTT
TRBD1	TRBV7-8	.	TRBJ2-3	CASSSPGQGRTDTQYF	TGTGCCAGCAGCTCACCGGGACAGGGAAGGACAGATACGCAGTATTTT
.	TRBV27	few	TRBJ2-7	CASSPGHGGREQYF	TGTGCCAGCAGTCCGGGACACGGAGGGCGCGAGCAGTACTTC
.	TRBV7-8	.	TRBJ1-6	CASSLGGHPTSPLHF	TGTGCCAGCAGCTTAGGGGGACATCCGACTTCACCCCTCCACTTT
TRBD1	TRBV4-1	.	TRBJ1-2	CASSPFGQGSNYGYTF	TGCGCCAGCAGCCCGTTTGGACAGGGATCTAACTATGGCTACACCTTC
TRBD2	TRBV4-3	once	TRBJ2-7	CASSQGSLAESYEQYF	TGCGCCAGCAGCCAAGGGAGTCTAGCGGAAAGCTACGAGCAGTACTTC
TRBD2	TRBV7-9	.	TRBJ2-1	CASSWGRGDEQFF	TGTGCCAGCAGCTGGGGGAGGGGCGATGAGCAGTTCTTC
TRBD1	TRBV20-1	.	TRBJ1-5	CSAGALTGFNQPQHF	TGCAGTGCTGGTGCATTGACAGGGTTTAATCAGCCCCAGCATTTT
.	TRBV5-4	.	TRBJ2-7	CASSLWGYEQYF	TGTGCCAGCAGCTTGTGGGGTTACGAGCAGTACTTC
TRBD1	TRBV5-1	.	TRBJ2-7	CASSLTGANTYEQYF	TGCGCCAGCAGCTTAACAGGGGCGAACACCTACGAGCAGTACTTC
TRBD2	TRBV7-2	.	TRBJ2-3	CASSSGLAGGPIMYF	TGTGCCAGCAGCTCGGGACTAGCGGGGGGGCCGATCATGTATTTT
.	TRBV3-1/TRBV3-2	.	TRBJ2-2	CASSLLDNGELFF	TGTGCCAGCAGCCTCCTCGACAACGGGGAGCTGTTTTTT
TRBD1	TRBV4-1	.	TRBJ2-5	CASSQDRAQETQYF	TGCGCCAGCAGCCAGGACAGGGCCCAAGAGACCCAGTACTTC
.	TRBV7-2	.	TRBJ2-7	CASSFLEGTPYEQYF	TGTGCCAGCAGCTTCCTTGAGGGTACCCCCTACGAGCAGTACTTC
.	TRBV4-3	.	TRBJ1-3	CASSLSGNTIYF	TGCGCCAGCAGCCTGTCCGGAAACACCATATATTTT
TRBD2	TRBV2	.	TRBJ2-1	CASTAGGLNEQFF	TGTGCCAGCACGGCGGGGGGGCTTAATGAGCAGTTCTTC
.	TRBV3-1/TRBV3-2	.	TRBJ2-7	CASSQDLTSYEQYF	TGTGCCAGCAGCCAAGACCTCACTAGCTACGAGCAGTACTTC
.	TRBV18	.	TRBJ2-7	CASSRDGYEQYF	TGTGCCAGCTCACGGGATGGCTACGAGCAGTACTTC
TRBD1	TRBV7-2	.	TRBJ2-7	CASSQTGGYSYEQYF	TGTGCCAGCAGCCAAACAGGGGGATACTCCTACGAGCAGTACTTC
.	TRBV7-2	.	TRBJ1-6	CASSTAGQQNSPLHF	TGTGCCAGCAGCACGGCCGGACAGCAGAATTCACCCCTCCACTTT
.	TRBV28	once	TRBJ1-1	CASSFGGSNTEAFF	TGTGCCAGCAGTTTCGGCGGATCCAACACTGAAGCTTTCTTT
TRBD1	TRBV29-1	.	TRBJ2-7	CSVGGQAAYEQYF	TGCAGCGTGGGGGGACAGGCTGCCTACGAGCAGTACTTC
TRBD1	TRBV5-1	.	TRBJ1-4	CASKPGQVDANEKLFF	TGCGCCAGCAAACCGGGACAGGTTGATGCTAATGAAAAACTGTTTTTT
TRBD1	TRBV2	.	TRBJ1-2	CASRQGQNIYGYTF	TGTGCCAGCAGGCAGGGACAGAATATCTATGGCTACACCTTC
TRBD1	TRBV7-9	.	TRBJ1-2	CASSSWDRPNYGYTF	TGTGCCAGCAGCTCATGGGACAGGCCTAACTATGGCTACACCTTC
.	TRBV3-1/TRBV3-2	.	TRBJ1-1	CASRPQGGGTEAFF	TGTGCCAGCAGACCACAGGGTGGTGGCACTGAAGCTTTCTTT
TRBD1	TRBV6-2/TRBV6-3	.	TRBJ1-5	CASSLTLTGRINQPQHF	TGTGCCAGCAGCCTTACCTTGACAGGGAGGATCAATCAGCCCCAGCATTTT
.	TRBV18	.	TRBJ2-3	CASSPPRGGDTQYF	TGTGCCAGCTCACCACCCAGGGGAGGGGATACGCAGTATTTT